This T cell receptor (beta chain) was identified during a study of blood T cell repertoires in COVID-19. Study-wide background: The origin of the acute and convalescent COVID-19 samples was the United States, Italy and Spain. T cells, B-cell-depleted T cells, or PBMCs supplied cDNA or gDNA.

Per the authors' pipeline: Nucleated cell number was recorded as an estimate derived from reference gene primer amplification. The method was immunoSEQ multiplex PCR; TCRdb's version includes in-frame clones alone and lacks a portion of them. Clonal size and the V and J genes are those of that table, whereas D and trimming came from the DNA. The table has about 150,000 clones, around 82% seen once. This clone has more than one count but fewer than ten. J lost 2 bases, V lost 3 bases, and 8 bases had no gene match. This CDR3 comprises 15 residues. Germline lookup yields CDR1 SGHRS and CDR2 YFSETQ. The rearrangement joins TRBV5-1 to TRBJ2-7; 7 bases fit TRBD2. Sequenced: peripheral blood. This sequence was found in a man between 18 and 35 years old with active or convalescent COVID-19. The CDR3 nucleotides read TGCGCCAGCAGCTCGGCTCGGGGAGGGCCCTACGAGCAGTACTTC. Translating gives CASSSARGGPYEQYF. The whole variable domain, remainder taken from reference TRBV5-1 and TRBJ2-7, is KAGVTQTPRYLIKTRGQQVTLSCSPISGHRSVSWYQQTPGQGLQFLFEYFSETQRNKGNFPGRFSGRQFSNSRSEMNVSTLELGDSALYLCASSSARGGPYEQYFGPGTRLTVT.